This T cell receptor beta chain was profiled in a study of lymphopenia after photon versus proton radiotherapy (dated by TCRdb to about 2019). Some background on the complete study: The study compared the immunological effects of photon versus proton radiation therapy in patients with gastrointestinal tumors who developed high-grade lymphopenia. A cohort of 20 patients with gastrointestinal tumors who received either photon or proton therapy and subsequently developed lymphopenia was included. The study aimed to characterize how the two radiation modalities differ in their impact on the immune system. Broad study findings and their caveats: After the lymphocyte count nadir, oligoclonal expansion, especially of CD8+ Temra cells, was observed in photon-treated repertoires, and the drop in diversity was driven by this expansion. Across the cohort, a larger post-nadir drop in TCR diversity was inversely correlated with overall survival time among patients who died. During treatment, patients who received proton therapy stayed relatively stable, whereas patients who received photon therapy lost naive T cells and TCR diversity and gained effector/memory populations. The authors looked at the survival association only in patients who died, and they framed better survival with proton therapy as a possibility rather than a demonstrated result.

Concerning this clone: The antigen this receptor binds is unknown. No clone much larger than this one lies a single base away; base qualities are absent.

At the junction V is shortened by 1 base and J by 6 bases, with 6 bases in between. Taken from the germline V gene (reference sequence), the CDR1 and CDR2 loops are LNHNV and YYDKDF. The CDR3 starts with the cysteine, ends with the phenylalanine, and has 13 residues. CDR3 DNA is the only sequence kept; it has 39 bases, read in frame from the first base. Library generation was performed with the immunoSEQ multiplex PCR assay. T cell repertoires were profiled by deep sequencing of rearranged TCR beta loci, alongside multiparametric flow cytometry. The immuneACCESS repertoire file appears here via TCRdb, limited to in-frame rearrangements. These files lack a portion of the clones; in checked studies, under half of the deficit traces to unresolved V genes, and the cause of the others is not known. Here the sample has fewer than 50,000 clones; roughly 87% occur a single time. Roughly 2.3% of the sample is held by the ten biggest clonotypes.

The sequence is built from TRBV15 and TRBJ2-2, with the D gene not confidently named. The clonotype comes from a man in his forties with gastric cancer. The starting material was peripheral blood, obtained from a patient treated with photon-based radiotherapy. The encoded CDR3 is CATSRVRAGELFF. Here is the DNA: TGTGCCACCAGCAGAGTACGAGCCGGGGAGCTGTTTTTT. With all but the CDR3 taken from the reference TRBV15 and TRBJ2-2 genes, the full variable domain is: DAMVIQNPRYQVTQFGKPVTLSCSQTLNHNVMYWYQQKSSQAPKLLFHYYDKDFNNEADTPDNFQSRRPNTSFCFLDIRSPGLGDTAMYLCATSRVRAGELFFGEGSRLTVL.